The sequence of this T cell receptor (beta chain) was determined in a study of T cell responses to AZD1222 COVID-19 vaccine. Study findings and constraints: Donors skewed white British and female; clonal diversity was possibly underestimated.

Clones were read by immunoSEQ multiplex PCR, and TCRdb kept only the in-frame ones, dropping some. The table records 100,000 to 150,000 clones, around 90% of them present only once. V was trimmed by 6 bases and J by 1 base, leaving 12 bases between them. CDR1 is SGHNT and CDR2 is YENEEA in the germline V gene. The CDR3 length is 14 residues. On this clone itself: What it recognizes is unknown.

Here the sequenced sample was peripheral blood, taken on day 0 of MenACWY control vaccination. This TCR came from an adult in good health. The chain has TRBV11-3 and TRBJ1-1, with a possible D match to TRBD1 (6 bases). The CDR3 sequence is CASSSRGANTEAFF. In DNA, the CDR3 is TGTGCCAGCAGTAGTCGGGGGGCGAACACTGAAGCTTTCTTT.